A selection of T cell receptor beta chains follows, all from one sample in a study of cytomegalovirus exposure and HLA in healthy donors. Generated by immunoSEQ multiplex PCR, the TCRdb table keeps only in-frame clones and is missing some. The data show 150,000 to 200,000 clones, 80% to 85% seen once. Sequencing was done on a sample of PBMCs. Receptors originate from a girl aged 2-15 years in good health and CMV-seropositive. Each CDR3 is given with its conserved first and last residue. D genes are given only for firm matches. Not all rows give a size; the values are once, few, many and, for expanded clones, a class.

CDR3 length: 14; D gene: .; J gene: TRBJ2-6; V gene: TRBV10-2; clone size: .; CDR3 protein: CASSETSGANVLTF; CDR3 DNA: TGCGCCAGCAGTGAGACTTCTGGGGCCAACGTCCTGACTTTC
CDR3 length: 16; D gene: .; J gene: TRBJ2-3; V gene: TRBV28; clone size: .; CDR3 protein: CASTSPWGASTDTQYF; CDR3 DNA: TGTGCCAGCACCTCTCCCTGGGGCGCGAGCACAGATACGCAGTATTTT
CDR3 length: 14; D gene: .; J gene: TRBJ2-1; V gene: TRBV6-4; clone size: .; CDR3 protein: CASRRHSLYNEQFF; CDR3 DNA: TGTGCCAGCCGCCGACATTCTCTCTACAATGAGCAGTTCTTC
CDR3 length: 17; D gene: TRBD1; J gene: TRBJ2-3; V gene: TRBV7-9; clone size: .; CDR3 protein: CASSPPTHRGTTDTQYF; CDR3 DNA: TGTGCCAGCAGCCCACCCACCCACAGGGGCACCACAGATACGCAGTATTTT
CDR3 length: 16; D gene: TRBD2; J gene: TRBJ2-2; V gene: TRBV28; clone size: .; CDR3 protein: CASSQPGLGVPGELFF; CDR3 DNA: TGTGCCAGCAGCCAACCGGGACTAGGAGTACCCGGGGAGCTGTTTTTT
CDR3 length: 14; D gene: .; J gene: TRBJ2-7; V gene: TRBV5-6; clone size: few; CDR3 protein: CASGYLDRAGEEYF; CDR3 DNA: TGTGCCAGCGGTTACTTGGACAGAGCAGGAGAGGAGTACTTC
CDR3 length: 15; D gene: .; J gene: TRBJ2-7; V gene: TRBV5-1; clone size: .; CDR3 protein: CASSFRDKGTYEQYF; CDR3 DNA: TGCGCCAGCAGCTTCCGGGACAAGGGAACCTACGAGCAGTACTTC
CDR3 length: 15; D gene: TRBD2; J gene: TRBJ2-1; V gene: TRBV7-3; clone size: .; CDR3 protein: CASSFGLAGDNEQFF; CDR3 DNA: TGTGCCAGCAGCTTTGGACTAGCGGGGGACAATGAGCAGTTCTTC
CDR3 length: 15; D gene: .; J gene: TRBJ1-2; V gene: TRBV5-1; clone size: .; CDR3 protein: CASSLDASGWNGYTF; CDR3 DNA: TGCGCCAGCAGCTTGGACGCGTCGGGGTGGAATGGCTACACCTTC
CDR3 length: 15; D gene: TRBD1; J gene: TRBJ1-1; V gene: TRBV18; clone size: .; CDR3 protein: CASSQGQTLNTEAFF; CDR3 DNA: TGTGCCAGCTCACAGGGACAGACCTTGAACACTGAAGCTTTCTTT